This is a list of T cell receptor beta chains from one sample in a study of T cell responses to AZD1222 COVID-19 vaccine. Assay used: immunoSEQ multiplex PCR; TCRdb lists only in-frame clones, some missing. The sample has about 150,000 clones, approximately 93% seen once. Here the sequenced sample was peripheral blood, taken on day 0 of AZD1222 vaccination. The origin of the receptors is an adult in good health. Both conserved end residues are part of each CDR3. A D gene is named only where the DNA matches it firmly. Clone sizes are given selectively: once, few, many, or a class where the clone is expanded.

CDR3 protein: CASSYWRDQPQHF; CDR3 DNA: TGTGCCAGCAGTTATTGGAGGGATCAGCCCCAGCATTTT; clone size: .; D gene: .; J gene: TRBJ1-5; V gene: TRBV6-6
CDR3 protein: CASSLGQAEAFF; CDR3 DNA: TGCGCCAGCAGCTTGGGGCAGGCAGAAGCTTTCTTT; clone size: .; D gene: .; J gene: TRBJ1-1; V gene: TRBV5-1
CDR3 protein: CASSGGTGGYEQYF; CDR3 DNA: TGCGCCAGCAGCGGAGGGACAGGGGGTTACGAGCAGTACTTC; clone size: .; D gene: TRBD1; J gene: TRBJ2-7; V gene: TRBV5-1
CDR3 protein: CASRPGTGLGQPQHF; CDR3 DNA: TGTGCCAGCAGACCCGGGACAGGGTTAGGTCAGCCCCAGCATTTT; clone size: .; D gene: TRBD1; J gene: TRBJ1-5; V gene: TRBV28
CDR3 protein: CASTKGTYGDQPQHF; CDR3 DNA: TGTGCCAGTACCAAAGGGACATATGGTGATCAGCCCCAGCATTTT; clone size: .; D gene: .; J gene: TRBJ1-5; V gene: TRBV19
CDR3 protein: CASNLRVVLAGNQPQHF; CDR3 DNA: TGTGCCAGTAACCTCAGGGTGGTCCTAGCTGGCAATCAGCCCCAGCATTTT; clone size: few; D gene: .; J gene: TRBJ1-5; V gene: TRBV19
CDR3 protein: CASSLSADTQYF; CDR3 DNA: TGTGCCAGCAGCTTAAGTGCAGATACGCAGTATTTT; clone size: .; D gene: .; J gene: TRBJ2-3; V gene: TRBV5-4
CDR3 protein: CATSDSPPGSHEQYF; CDR3 DNA: TGTGCCACCAGTGATTCGCCACCGGGCAGCCACGAGCAGTACTTC; clone size: .; D gene: .; J gene: TRBJ2-7; V gene: TRBV24-1
CDR3 protein: CASSLGLAGYTDTQYF; CDR3 DNA: TGTGCCAGCAGCTTAGGACTAGCGGGGTACACAGATACGCAGTATTTT; clone size: .; D gene: TRBD2; J gene: TRBJ2-3; V gene: TRBV9
CDR3 protein: CASSVLRGAGQPQHF; CDR3 DNA: TGTGCCAGTAGTGTTCTACGGGGGGCAGGTCAGCCCCAGCATTTT; clone size: .; D gene: .; J gene: TRBJ1-5; V gene: TRBV19
CDR3 protein: CASSVKETSGSTGELFF; CDR3 DNA: TGTGCCAGCAGTGTTAAAGAAACTAGCGGGAGCACCGGGGAGCTGTTTTTT; clone size: .; D gene: TRBD2; J gene: TRBJ2-2; V gene: TRBV6-1
CDR3 protein: CATSRWVGGSYNEQFF; CDR3 DNA: TGTGCCACCAGCAGGTGGGTAGGGGGATCCTACAATGAGCAGTTCTTC; clone size: .; D gene: .; J gene: TRBJ2-1; V gene: TRBV15
CDR3 protein: CASSGPRRSFYNEQFF; CDR3 DNA: TGTGCCAGCAGTGGCCCAAGGCGGAGCTTTTACAATGAGCAGTTCTTC; clone size: .; D gene: .; J gene: TRBJ2-1; V gene: TRBV6-1
CDR3 protein: CASSPGHLSNQPQHF; CDR3 DNA: TGTGCCAGCTCACCCGGACACCTTAGCAATCAGCCCCAGCATTTT; clone size: .; D gene: .; J gene: TRBJ1-5; V gene: TRBV18
CDR3 protein: CASSYGGNQPQHF; CDR3 DNA: TGTGCCAGCAGTTACGGTGGCAATCAGCCCCAGCATTTT; clone size: .; D gene: .; J gene: TRBJ1-5; V gene: TRBV12-3/TRBV12-4
CDR3 protein: CASSTGTKNADTQYF; CDR3 DNA: TGTGCCAGCAGTACCGGGACTAAAAATGCAGATACGCAGTATTTT; clone size: .; D gene: TRBD2; J gene: TRBJ2-3; V gene: TRBV6-5
CDR3 protein: CASSFGQGNYEQYF; CDR3 DNA: TGTGCCAGCAGCTTCGGACAGGGGAATTACGAGCAGTACTTC; clone size: once; D gene: TRBD1; J gene: TRBJ2-7; V gene: TRBV5-6
CDR3 protein: CASSAGLAGNNEQFF; CDR3 DNA: TGCGCCAGCAGCGCGGGACTAGCGGGGAACAATGAGCAGTTCTTC; clone size: .; D gene: TRBD2; J gene: TRBJ2-1; V gene: TRBV5-1
CDR3 protein: CASSVVFGDAEAFF; CDR3 DNA: TGTGCCAGCAGCGTAGTGTTCGGGGATGCTGAAGCTTTCTTT; clone size: .; D gene: .; J gene: TRBJ1-1; V gene: TRBV9
CDR3 protein: CASGLVLGGMNTEAFF; CDR3 DNA: TGTGCTAGTGGTTTGGTTCTCGGAGGCATGAACACTGAAGCTTTCTTT; clone size: .; D gene: .; J gene: TRBJ1-1; V gene: TRBV12-5
CDR3 protein: CASSIDRGGAPRNRGELFF; CDR3 DNA: TGTGCCAGTAGTATAGATAGGGGAGGGGCACCTCGAAACCGGGGGGAGCTGTTTTTT; clone size: .; D gene: TRBD2; J gene: TRBJ2-2; V gene: TRBV19
CDR3 protein: CASSLDRVVNTIYF; CDR3 DNA: TGTGCCAGCAGCTTGGACAGGGTTGTGAACACCATATATTTT; clone size: .; D gene: .; J gene: TRBJ1-3; V gene: TRBV5-5
CDR3 protein: CASSKPPRNTEAFF; CDR3 DNA: TGTGCCAGCAGTAAACCCCCAAGAAACACTGAAGCTTTCTTT; clone size: .; D gene: .; J gene: TRBJ1-1; V gene: TRBV2
CDR3 protein: CASSLAANYGYTF; CDR3 DNA: TGCGCCAGCAGCTTGGCAGCTAACTATGGCTACACCTTC; clone size: .; D gene: .; J gene: TRBJ1-2; V gene: TRBV5-1
CDR3 protein: CASSSRWGQDGEKLFF; CDR3 DNA: TGTGCCAGCAGTTCCCGGTGGGGACAAGACGGTGAAAAACTGTTTTTT; clone size: once; D gene: .; J gene: TRBJ1-4; V gene: TRBV28
CDR3 protein: CAISSVKAGTTDEQFF; CDR3 DNA: TGTGCCATCAGTAGTGTCAAAGCGGGGACTACAGATGAGCAGTTCTTC; clone size: .; D gene: TRBD2; J gene: TRBJ2-1; V gene: TRBV10-3
CDR3 protein: CASSIRGLAGEEKKNEQFF; CDR3 DNA: TGTGCCAGTAGTATACGGGGACTAGCGGGAGAAGAGAAGAAGAATGAGCAGTTCTTC; clone size: .; D gene: TRBD2; J gene: TRBJ2-1; V gene: TRBV19
CDR3 protein: CASSRAVGTSDNEQFF; CDR3 DNA: TGCGCCAGCAGCCGGGCCGTCGGGACTAGCGACAATGAGCAGTTCTTC; clone size: .; D gene: TRBD2; J gene: TRBJ2-1; V gene: TRBV4-1
CDR3 protein: CASSYESGRSETQYF; CDR3 DNA: TGTGCCAGCAGCTATGAAAGCGGGAGGTCAGAGACCCAGTACTTC; clone size: .; D gene: TRBD2; J gene: TRBJ2-5; V gene: TRBV5-4
CDR3 protein: CASSLFQGGTGELFF; CDR3 DNA: TGCGCCAGCAGCTTGTTCCAGGGAGGTACCGGGGAGCTGTTTTTT; clone size: .; D gene: .; J gene: TRBJ2-2; V gene: TRBV5-1
CDR3 protein: CASSSAVYEQYF; CDR3 DNA: TGTGCCAGTTCTAGCGCTGTCTACGAGCAGTACTTC; clone size: once; D gene: .; J gene: TRBJ2-7; V gene: TRBV28
CDR3 protein: CASSPGTSGRASYNEQFF; CDR3 DNA: TGTGCCAGCAGCCCAGGGACTAGCGGGAGGGCCTCCTACAATGAGCAGTTCTTC; clone size: .; D gene: TRBD2; J gene: TRBJ2-1; V gene: TRBV5-4
CDR3 protein: CASSFRGGLNTEAFF; CDR3 DNA: TGTGCCAGCAGCTTCCGGGGGGGCTTGAACACTGAAGCTTTCTTT; clone size: .; D gene: .; J gene: TRBJ1-1; V gene: TRBV21-1
CDR3 protein: CASSSPGTGDRGRNIQYF; CDR3 DNA: TGTGCCAGCAGTTCTCCCGGGACAGGGGATCGGGGGCGAAACATTCAGTACTTC; clone size: .; D gene: TRBD1; J gene: TRBJ2-4; V gene: TRBV27
CDR3 protein: CASSLVGGYEQYF; CDR3 DNA: TGTGCCAGCAGTTTGGTGGGTGGGTACGAGCAGTACTTC; clone size: once; D gene: .; J gene: TRBJ2-7; V gene: TRBV28
CDR3 protein: CASSYTRASSYNEQFF; CDR3 DNA: TGTGCCAGCAGCTATACTCGCGCCAGCTCCTACAATGAGCAGTTCTTC; clone size: .; D gene: .; J gene: TRBJ2-1; V gene: TRBV7-2
CDR3 protein: CASSLPREGNEQFF; CDR3 DNA: TGTGCCAGCAGTCTCCCGAGGGAGGGCAATGAGCAGTTCTTC; clone size: .; D gene: TRBD2; J gene: TRBJ2-1; V gene: TRBV6-5
CDR3 protein: CASSLSWGQPQHF; CDR3 DNA: TGTGCCAGCAGTTTATCGTGGGGACAGCCCCAGCATTTT; clone size: .; D gene: .; J gene: TRBJ1-5; V gene: TRBV27
CDR3 protein: CASSLGNYNEQFF; CDR3 DNA: TGTGCCAGCAGCTTAGGAAACTACAATGAGCAGTTCTTC; clone size: .; D gene: .; J gene: TRBJ2-1; V gene: TRBV7-7
CDR3 protein: CASSMRDRGQETQYF; CDR3 DNA: TGTGCCAGTAGTATGAGGGACAGGGGACAAGAGACCCAGTACTTC; clone size: .; D gene: TRBD1; J gene: TRBJ2-5; V gene: TRBV19
CDR3 protein: CASKVGGRWTEAFF; CDR3 DNA: TGTGCCAGCAAGGTCGGGGGGCGATGGACTGAAGCTTTCTTT; clone size: .; D gene: .; J gene: TRBJ1-1; V gene: TRBV28
CDR3 protein: CASRLAGHNEQFF; CDR3 DNA: TGTGCCAGCAGACTAGCGGGACACAATGAGCAGTTCTTC; clone size: .; D gene: TRBD2; J gene: TRBJ2-1; V gene: TRBV28
CDR3 protein: CASSLTLREDSPLHF; CDR3 DNA: TGCGCCAGCAGCTTGACCCTCAGGGAAGATTCACCCCTCCACTTT; clone size: .; D gene: .; J gene: TRBJ1-6; V gene: TRBV5-1
CDR3 protein: CASSQDPGGGETQYF; CDR3 DNA: TGTGCCAGCAGCCAAGATCCAGGGGGGGGAGAGACCCAGTACTTC; clone size: .; D gene: .; J gene: TRBJ2-5; V gene: TRBV4-2